Given below is one T cell receptor (beta chain) in context. Its antigen specificity is not known. No quality values exist for individual bases; no much larger clone is one base distant. The treatment or condition label, read with the paper, signifies: oral pan-JAK inhibitor, 5-10 mg twice daily. Lesional scalp punch biopsies and peripheral blood were obtained from alopecia areata patients. PBMCs were isolated by density centrifugation and stained for CD3, CD4 and CD8, after which CD4+ and CD8+ T cells were sorted on a FACSAria. This sample stems from a study of CD8+ T cells in alopecia areata (dated 2018 in TCRdb). Describing the broader study: Treated patients were enrolled in an open-label pilot trial of oral tofacitinib at 5 to 10 mg twice daily for moderate-to-severe alopecia areata. Biopsies were taken from tofacitinib-treated patients at baseline and again at 4 and 24 weeks into treatment, and several of those patients also had a later scalp biopsy. The SALT score, which quantifies the percentage of affected scalp surface area, was used to measure disease severity in treated patients. Scalp clonality was compared across normal scalp (n=4), patchy alopecia areata scalp (n=8), and alopecia totalis/universalis scalp (n=8). The RNA source kit depended on sample type: the PAXgene miRNA kit for fixed scalp, the miRNeasy kit for PBMCs, and the RNeasy kit for mouse skin. immunoSEQ multiplex PCR using 35 Vbeta forward primers and 13 Jbeta reverse primers was used to amplify TCRbeta CDR3 regions. Human TCRbeta sequencing covered scalp tissue and sorted CD4+ and CD8+ peripheral blood T cells from patchy and totalis/universalis alopecia areata patients and healthy controls. Patients stayed on tofacitinib for 6 to 18 months and then had 6 months of follow-up off drug so that delayed response and recurrence could be assessed. High-throughput TCRbeta sequencing was used to examine T cell clonal expansion in alopecia areata in both the C3H/HeJ mouse model and human patients. The research as a whole found: Because the treated cohort was small and had just a single nonresponder, larger studies are needed to establish links between baseline CD8+ expansion and response. With tofacitinib, both scalp clonality and the number of expanded CD8+ clones among the top 100 scalp clones went down significantly. Compared with mice, TCR sequences shared between patients were less clear, possibly partly because of HLA diversity across the patient population. Compared with normal scalp, lesional scalp, particularly in alopecia totalis/universalis, had higher clonality and more expanded CD8+ clones, which suggests antigenic drive. Resident alphabeta T cells in normal human skin are also sequenced, complicating scalp TCR repertoire analysis, unlike mouse skin dominated by gammadelta T cells. During tofacitinib treatment, many expanded lesional clones stuck around in both scalp and blood, and this persistence may partly explain why relapse happens after treatment is stopped.

From its cysteine to its phenylalanine, the CDR3 spans 13 amino acids. Only the CDR3 DNA is retained, 39 bases long and in frame from the first base. Trimming removed 6 bases from V and 1 base from J, leaving 6 bases between the germline ends. The germline V gene gives CDR1 as SGHVS and CDR2 as FQNEAQ. The library was obtained by the immunoSEQ multiplex PCR assay. To provide template for TCR sequencing, every sample had RNA extracted and reverse transcribed into cDNA. First-strand cDNA was synthesized using SuperScript III with a 2:1 mix of oligo-dT and random hexamers. A synthetic immune receptor repertoire was used to assess amplification bias, and residual bias was removed computationally. Processing in the source paper ran as follows. Raw reads were preprocessed for error removal, and CDR3 was defined according to IMGT conventions as running from the conserved cysteine to phenylalanine. Clonality was calculated as 1 minus Shannon entropy normalized by log2 of the number of productive unique TCRs. Scalp TCRbeta sequences were cross-referenced with sorted blood CD4 and CD8 repertoires so that the CD4 or CD8 identity of scalp clones could be inferred. The source is immuneACCESS, and TCRdb retained only in-frame sequences with V and J called. Part of the clones is not carried over; for the studies checked, unresolved V genes explain less than half of this, and the remainder is unexplained. V, J and clone size reflect that table, while D and trimming were determined from the DNA. This sample gives 150,000 to 200,000 clones in total; approximately 50% of them show up just once. Around 10% of the sample lies in the top ten.

The source of this sequence is a human donor with alopecia areata. The sequence links TRBV7-8 to TRBJ2-2; confidence is insufficient to name the D gene. The sequencing here drew on CD8+ T cells sorted from blood, taken between weeks 51 and 54, from a patient treated with tofacitinib. The CDR3 region reads CASRSENTGELFF. The sequence in DNA is TGTGCCAGCAGGTCGGAGAACACCGGGGAGCTGTTTTTT.